A single sample gave rise to the 21 T cell receptor beta chains below, sequenced in a study of cytomegalovirus exposure and HLA in healthy donors (dated by TCRdb to the late 2010s). Library generation was performed with the immunoSEQ multiplex PCR assay. This immuneACCESS table, as held by TCRdb, lists in-frame sequences with V and J called but not all clones. Of the missing ones, under half trace to an unresolved V gene in checked studies; the others have no known cause. Counted in this sample were 110,000 or so clones; 80% to 90% of them appeared once. The ten largest account for about 4.3% of the sample. Source material: PBMCs. The receptors were gathered from a man between 18 and 29 years old in good health and CMV-seropositive.

The chain joins TRBV15 to TRBJ2-1, with TRBD2 identical over 8 bases. The CDR3 has 12 residues. The germline gives CDR1 LNHNV, CDR2 YYDKDF (reference sequence). Germline trimming cut 7 bases from V and 9 bases from J; bases unmatched to any gene: 5. The CDR3 sequence is CATTRGDSEQFF. DNA of the CDR3: TGTGCCACCACGCGGGGGGATAGTGAGCAGTTCTTC.

The V gene is TRBV7-2, the J gene TRBJ1-1; D uncertain. Germline CDR1 SGHTA, CDR2 FQGNSA. V was trimmed by 6 bases and J by 5 bases, leaving 13 bases between them. The CDR3 is 13 amino acids. The CDR3: CASRRPGRTEAFF. CDR3 sequence (DNA): TGTGCCAGCAGGCGGCCGGGGAGGACTGAAGCTTTCTTT.

J is TRBJ2-1 and V is TRBV5-4; the D gene is possibly TRBD1 (6 bases). V was shortened by 4 bases and J by 0 bases, with 17 bases between the two germline ends. Germline CDR1 is SGHNT and CDR2 is YYREEE (reference sequence). The CDR3 runs 17 residues. CDR3 sequence: CASSQPAQGSSYNEQFF. DNA for the CDR3: TGTGCCAGCAGCCAGCCCGCGCAGGGGAGCTCCTACAATGAGCAGTTCTTC.

The chain uses TRBV19 and TRBJ1-1; D remains ambiguous. CDR3 length equals 13 residues. The germline V gene has CDR1 LNHDA and CDR2 SQIVND (reference sequence). Trimming shortened V by 5 bases and J by 1 base, and 8 bases separated the two germline ends. The CDR3 nucleotides are TGTGCCAGTAGTTTCACAGCGAACACTGAAGCTTTCTTT. As protein: CASSFTANTEAFF.

The gene calls are TRBV7-9 and TRBJ1-4, with TRBD1 as a possible D gene (6 bases). V lost 1 base, J lost 6 bases, and 21 bases lay in between. This CDR3 region has 18 residues. Germline values: CDR1 SEHNR, CDR2 FQNEAQ (reference sequence). The CDR3 spells CASSLVADRMGAHEKLFF. CDR3 in DNA: TGTGCCAGCAGCTTAGTGGCAGATCGGATGGGGGCCCATGAAAAACTGTTTTTT.

The chain is built from TRBV27 and TRBJ1-6; 7 positions match TRBD1. This CDR3 has 14 residues. Germline CDR1 is MNHEY and CDR2 is SMNVEV (reference sequence). The junction had 5 bases not matched to a gene; V was cut back by 5 bases and J by 7 bases. CDR3 protein: CASSRQGLNSPLHF. The CDR3 bases are TGTGCCAGCAGTCGACAGGGTTTGAATTCACCCCTCCACTTT.

The genes are TRBV2 and TRBJ1-1, with a tentative D call TRBD1 (5 bases). Trimming stripped 10 bases from V and 0 bases from J, with 9 bases between. Per germline, CDR1 SNHLY and CDR2 FYNNEI. CDR3 length equals 12 residues. CDR3: CATQGLNTEAFF. The CDR3 region has the DNA TGTGCCACCCAGGGTTTGAACACTGAAGCTTTCTTT.

The sample holds one count of this clone. The chain is built from TRBV6-5 and TRBJ2-3; 10 nucleotides line up with TRBD2. The CDR3 is 15 amino acids. Germline CDR1 reads MNHEY; CDR2 reads SVGAGI. V was pared by 3 bases and J by 4 bases, with 4 bases of the junction left unmatched. The CDR3 region has the DNA TGTGCCAGCAGTTATACTAGCGGGGAATCAGATACGCAGTATTTT. Translated, it gives CASSYTSGESDTQYF.

The chain is built from TRBV4-1 and TRBJ1-1, with D possibly being TRBD1 (5 bases). The V gene's germline CDR1 is MGHRA and CDR2 YSYEKL. V shed 0 bases and J shed 1 base, with 6 bases lying between them. The CDR3 is 14 amino acids. The CDR3 region has the DNA TGCGCCAGCAGCCAAGAGCAGGGGAACACTGAAGCTTTCTTT. Protein: CASSQEQGNTEAFF.

The chain links TRBV15 to TRBJ2-2; D unresolved. With 2 bases removed from V and 1 base from J, the gap between germline ends came to 14 bases. The V gene's germline CDR1 is LNHNV and CDR2 YYDKDF (reference sequence). The CDR3 spans 17 residues. The CDR3 DNA reads TGTGCCACCAGCAGAACATTAGCTCCAGAGAACACCGGGGAGCTGTTTTTT. This translates into CATSRTLAPENTGELFF.

This chain links TRBV7-9 with TRBJ1-4; weak D call: TRBD1 (5 bases). The CDR3 has 14 residues. V was shortened by 5 bases and J by 3 bases, with 10 bases between the two germline ends. Germline CDR1 and CDR2: SEHNR and FQNEAQ (reference sequence). CDR3 loop: CASSLQASNEKLFF. The CDR3 nucleotides are TGTGCCAGCAGCCTACAGGCCTCTAATGAAAAACTGTTTTTT. The whole variable domain, filled in from reference TRBV7-9 and TRBJ1-4, reads DTGVSQNPRHKITKRGQNVTFRCDPISEHNRLYWYRQTLGQGPEFLTYFQNEAQLEKSRLLSDRFSAERPKGSFSTLEIQRTEQGDSAMYLCASSLQASNEKLFFGSGTQLSVL.

The chain recombines TRBV28 with TRBJ2-2; D call uncertain. Trimming took 2 bases from V and 5 from J, leaving 6 bases between them. The CDR3 length is 13 residues. CDR1 and CDR2 (germline): MDHEN, SYDVKM. The CDR3, as DNA: TGTGCCAGCAGTTTAGGGCGAACCGGGGAGCTGTTTTTT. It codes for CASSLGRTGELFF.

The chain carries TRBV25-1 and TRBJ1-5; a weak D match, TRBD1 (6 bases). CDR1 and CDR2 (germline): MGHDK, SYGVNS. CDR3 length: 16 amino acids. Between the trimmed V and J ends, which lost 4 bases and 0 bases, there was a span of 13 bases. This CDR3 reads CASSGGGTYSNQPQHF. The DNA of the CDR3 is TGTGCCAGCAGTGGAGGGGGTACCTATAGCAATCAGCCCCAGCATTTT.

This clone was seen a few times. The chain employs TRBV9 and TRBJ2-7, with TRBD2 as a possible D gene (6 bases). Germline CDR1 is SGDLS and CDR2 is YYNGEE. The CDR3 totals 11 residues. V was trimmed by 3 bases and J by 6 bases, leaving 7 bases between them. The CDR3 bases are TGTGCCAGCAGCGATAGCGGCGAGCAGTACTTC. Encoded protein: CASSDSGEQYF.

The gene calls are TRBV4-2 and TRBJ2-3, with D possibly TRBD2 on 6 matching bases. Per the germline V gene, CDR1 is LGHNA and CDR2 is YNFKEQ. The CDR3 runs to 14 residues. Trimming left V 3 bases short and J 5 bases short, with 12 bases between. The CDR3 loop reads CASSQGLRVDTQYF. The CDR3 nucleotides read TGTGCCAGCAGCCAGGGACTCCGGGTAGATACGCAGTATTTT.

The chain joins TRBV30 to TRBJ1-1, with D unclear. The CDR3 has 10 residues. Germline lookup yields CDR1 GTSNPN and CDR2 SVGIG (reference sequence). V was cut by 5 bases and J by 10 bases, with 11 bases left in between. CDR3 sequence (DNA): TGTGCCTGGGGGGAGGATGGAGCTTTCTTT. Its translation is CAWGEDGAFF.

V gene TRBV11-2 combines with J gene TRBJ1-6, with D unclear. The length of the CDR3 is 13 residues. The ends were cut back, 3 bases at V and 9 bases at J, with 9 bases in the middle. Germline V gene sequence: CDR1 SGHAT, CDR2 FQNNGV. The CDR3 DNA is TGTGCCAGCAGCTTCCGAGGGTTTTCACCCCTCCACTTT. It is translated as CASSFRGFSPLHF.

This clone was seen just once. The V gene is TRBV19, the J gene TRBJ1-1, with TRBD1 matching over 9 bases. In germline, CDR1 is LNHDA, CDR2 SQIVND (reference sequence). After removal of 6 bases from V and 5 bases from J, the junction contained 19 bases not matched to a gene. The CDR3 consists of 18 residues. DNA for the CDR3: TGTGCCAGTAGCTCCGGGACAGGGAGTTATGGTCGGGAAACTGAAGCTTTCTTT. Amino acids: CASSSGTGSYGRETEAFF.

The rearrangement joins TRBV4-1 to TRBJ1-6, with a possible D match to TRBD1 (5 bases). V was clipped by 7 bases and J by 13 bases, with 14 bases between them. Germline V lookup: CDR1 MGHRA, CDR2 YSYEKL. CDR3 length: 12 amino acids. The CDR3 here is CASNLGRGPLHF. The CDR3 region has the DNA TGCGCCAGCAACCTGGGGCGGGGGCCCCTCCACTTT.

The genes are TRBV18 and TRBJ2-7, with 10 bases identical to TRBD1. Per germline, CDR1 KGHSH and CDR2 LQKENI. This CDR3 has 16 amino acids. The V segment lost 6 bases and the J segment 1 base; nucleotides outside the gene matches: 9. Written as DNA, the CDR3 is TGTGCCAGCTCGTCCCGACAGGGGGCTTGGTCCTACGAGCAGTACTTC. Translation: CASSSRQGAWSYEQYF.

The chain links TRBV5-1 to TRBJ2-5, with TRBD1 as a possible D gene (5 bases). The CDR3 contains 13 residues. Germline CDR1 reads SGHRS; CDR2 reads YFSETQ. Between the trimmed V and J ends, which lost 0 bases and 2 bases, there was a span of 5 bases. The CDR3 reads CASSLGQQETQYF. The CDR3 bases are TGCGCCAGCAGCTTGGGACAGCAAGAGACCCAGTACTTC.